One TCR beta chain is described in this entry. The antigen is unknown. The sample comes from a study of identical twins' blood T cells. Study-wide results and limits: Each donor's most abundant TCRbeta clonotypes shared more CDR3 sequences with her twin than unrelated donors.

The CDR3 is 13 residues long. V was cut by 0 bases and J by 0 bases, with 6 bases left in between. Germline-derived CDR1 and CDR2 are DFQATT and SNEGSKA (reference sequence). MiXCR, applied by TCRdb to the 5' RACE reads, yields one record per CDR3 protein. Of hundreds of thousands of distinct CDR3 sequences detected, under 30% appear once; the ten largest clones hold 6.1%. The genes are TRBV20-1 and TRBJ2-7; D perhaps matches TRBD2 (5 bases). Sequencing was carried out using PBMCs. The sequence was obtained from a woman aged 18-55 years in good health. The CDR3 protein is CSARERASYEQYF. The CDR3 DNA sequence: TGCAGTGCTAGAGAGCGGGCCTCCTACGAGCAGTACTTC.